These 18 T cell receptor beta chains originate from one sample sequenced in a study of cytomegalovirus exposure and HLA in healthy donors. The PCR contained 60 Vbeta and 13 Jbeta primers. Sequencing used immunoSEQ multiplex PCR; TCRdb keeps in-frame clones, though not all of them. The profile shows about 85,000 clones, roughly 70% of them singletons. Input material: PBMCs. Receptors were obtained from a man aged 25-40 years in good health and CMV-seronegative.

This clone was observed a few times. The CDR3 DNA is TGTGCCAGCTCACCGAGCAGGGGTAGCCTCAATTCACCCCTCCACTTT. Its protein is CASSPSRGSLNSPLHF. The V call is TRBV18, the J call TRBJ1-6; a possible D gene is TRBD1 (6 bases). CDR1 is KGHSH and CDR2 is LQKENI in the germline V gene. The CDR3 is 16 residues long. The germline V and J ends were trimmed by 3 bases and 7 bases, with 16 bases remaining between them.

This chain joins TRBV18 and TRBJ1-6; D is undetermined. The V and J ends lost 3 bases and 9 bases respectively, with 15 bases between them. Germline V gives CDR1 KGHSH, CDR2 LQKENI. This CDR3 spans 15 amino acids. The CDR3 DNA is TGTGCCAGCTCACCGGGTTTAGGGAGAATTTCACCCCTCCACTTT. As protein: CASSPGLGRISPLHF.

The CDR3 bases are TGCGCCAGCAGTCAATCGGCTAGCGGGAGATGGAGGGAGACCCAGTACTTC. Its translation is CASSQSASGRWRETQYF. The rearrangement uses TRBV23-1 and TRBJ2-5; 10 bases fit TRBD2. TRBV23-1 is known as an ORF, though its function is uncertain. V lost 0 bases and J lost 5; bases outside the gene matches: 9. This CDR3 contains 17 residues.

This clone was seen a few times. V is TRBV4-3 and J is TRBJ1-2; unclear D gene. The V end lost 0 bases, the J end lost 7 bases, and 12 bases lay between the germline ends. The CDR3 contains 14 residues. CDR1 is LGHNA and CDR2 is YSLEER in the germline V gene. This chain's CDR3 is CASSQDFGIGGYTF. The CDR3 DNA follows: TGCGCCAGCAGCCAAGACTTCGGGATAGGTGGCTACACCTTC.

As regards this clone: Other DNA sequences in the sample encode the same CDR3. This chain connects TRBV5-1 to TRBJ2-7; TRBD2 aligns across 10 bases. From germline, CDR1 is SGHRS and CDR2 YFSETQ. Trimming at V came to 5 bases and at J to 1 base, leaving 3 bases not matched to a gene. The CDR3 has 14 residues. The CDR3 DNA reads as TGCGCCAGCAGAGTAGCGGGAGGATCCTACGAGCAGTACTTC. It specifies CASRVAGGSYEQYF.

This rearrangement joins TRBV10-3 to TRBJ1-1; TRBD1 aligns across 11 bases. This CDR3 comprises 16 residues. CDR1 ENHRY and CDR2 SYGVKD come from the germline V gene. V dropped 5 bases and J dropped 1; count of bases not matched to a gene: 6. The CDR3 loop is CAISQGQGARNTEAFF. The CDR3 DNA follows: TGTGCCATCAGTCAAGGACAGGGGGCGAGGAACACTGAAGCTTTCTTT.

As for this clone: Other DNA sequences in this sample translate to the same CDR3. The rearrangement joins TRBV19 to TRBJ1-5; 7 bases match TRBD1. The CDR3 consists of 14 residues. The germline V gene has CDR1 LNHDA and CDR2 SQIVND (reference sequence). The ends lost 5 bases at V and 2 bases at J; junction bases unmatched: 3. In nucleotides, the CDR3 is TGTGCCAGTAGTTTTGGACAGGGCAATCAGCCCCAGCATTTT. This gives the protein CASSFGQGNQPQHF.

This chain links TRBV29-1 with TRBJ2-7, with D possibly being TRBD2 (6 bases). V was shortened by 4 bases and J by 0 bases, with 10 bases between the two germline ends. The CDR3 contains 13 residues. Germline V gene lookup returns CDR1 SQVTM and CDR2 ANQGSEA. CDR3 region: CSVVRDDSYEQYF. The CDR3 region has the DNA TGCAGCGTTGTGCGGGACGACTCCTACGAGCAGTACTTC.

The chain links TRBV10-3 to TRBJ1-4; the D gene is possibly TRBD1 (5 bases). The CDR3 runs to 14 residues. V dropped 6 bases and J dropped 5 bases, with 13 bases sitting between them. The germline V gene encodes CDR1 ENHRY and CDR2 SYGVKD. The CDR3 DNA reads TGTGCCATCAGCCAGGACACGGCGAATGAAAAACTGTTTTTT. Its protein product is CAISQDTANEKLFF.

This chain's CDR3 is CASRRVAGGYEQYF. The CDR3 nucleotides are TGTGCCAGCAGGAGGGTAGCGGGAGGTTACGAGCAGTACTTC. The chain links TRBV2 to TRBJ2-7; 10 bases line up with TRBD2. The germline V gene has CDR1 SNHLY and CDR2 FYNNEI. J gave up 4 bases and V 6 bases, and 6 bases lay outside the gene matches. The length of the CDR3 is 14 residues.

The chain links TRBV27 to TRBJ1-4; 12 bases are shared with TRBD1. The CDR3 is 19 amino acids. The germline V gene has CDR1 MNHEY and CDR2 SMNVEV (reference sequence). Trimming cost V 5 bases and J 8 bases; bases outside gene matches: 18. The CDR3 loop reads CASSPPGQGAEGAKEKLFF. CDR3 sequence (DNA): TGTGCCAGCAGTCCCCCGGGACAGGGGGCAGAGGGAGCAAAGGAAAAACTGTTTTTT.

This clone was counted once. The rearrangement links TRBV16 to TRBJ1-2, with 8 bases matching TRBD1. The germline CDR1 and CDR2 sequences are KGHSY and FQNENV. The CDR3 is made up of 13 amino acids. After removal of 3 bases from V and 6 bases from J, the junction contained 3 bases not matched to a gene. In nucleotides, the CDR3 is TGTGCCAGCAGCCACCTACAGGGGGATGGCTACACCTTC. Translated: CASSHLQGDGYTF. Full variable domain (missing parts from reference TRBV16 and TRBJ1-2): GEEVAQTPKHLVRGEGQKAKLYCAPIKGHSYVFWYQQVLKNEFKFLISFQNENVFDETGMPKERFSAKCLPNSPCSLEIQATKLEDSAVYFCASSHLQGDGYTFGSGTRLTVV.

This clone has a handful of counts. V and J are TRBV7-3 and TRBJ1-1, with 10 bases fitting TRBD1. J lost 4 bases, V lost 6 bases, and 5 bases had no gene match. Germline assignment: CDR1 SGHTA and CDR2 FQGTGA. This CDR3 contains 14 residues. The CDR3 spells CASSLGQGITEAFF. For the CDR3, the DNA is TGTGCCAGCAGTTTGGGACAGGGGATCACTGAAGCTTTCTTT.

The genes are TRBV30 and TRBJ1-2, with no clear D. V lost 2 bases, J lost 4 bases, and 11 bases lay in between. Looked up from germline, CDR1 is GTSNPN and CDR2 is SVGIG (reference sequence). The length of the CDR3 is 13 residues. The CDR3 nucleotides are TGTGCCTGGAGTAGAACAGCCATCTATGGCTACACCTTC. Translation gives CAWSRTAIYGYTF.

This clone has a handful of counts. The chain uses TRBV9 and TRBJ1-3; D is undetermined. The CDR3 extends over 13 amino acids. The V and J ends lost 3 bases and 8 bases respectively, with 12 bases between them. Per the germline V gene, CDR1 is SGDLS and CDR2 is YYNGEE. The CDR3 spells CASSAGPGDTIYF. The DNA of the CDR3 is TGTGCCAGCAGCGCTGGGCCAGGTGACACCATATATTTT. The full variable domain, completed using reference TRBV9 and TRBJ1-3, is DSGVTQTPKHLITATGQRVTLRCSPRSGDLSVYWYQQSLDQGLQFLIQYYNGEERAKGNILERFSAQQFPDLHSELNLSSLELGDSALYFCASSAGPGDTIYFGEGSWLTVV.

The chain joins TRBV30 to TRBJ2-2; D may be TRBD2 (5 bases). Germline V lookup: CDR1 GTSNPN, CDR2 SVGIG (reference sequence). Between the trimmed V and J ends, which lost 0 bases and 8 bases, there was a span of 10 bases. This CDR3 contains 13 residues. The CDR3 reads CAWSVEPGGELFF. CDR3 nucleotides: TGTGCCTGGAGTGTAGAACCGGGGGGGGAGCTGTTTTTT.

In this sample, this clone turned up a few times. The chain couples TRBV7-9 to TRBJ1-1, with a weak D call TRBD1 (6 bases). The germline CDR1 and CDR2 sequences are SEHNR and FQNEAQ (reference sequence). V was shortened by 4 bases and J by 0 bases, with 15 bases between the two germline ends. CDR3 length: 16 amino acids. As DNA, the CDR3 is TGTGCCAGCAGCTCCCCCCCCGGACAGATGAACACTGAAGCTTTCTTT. This gives the protein CASSSPPGQMNTEAFF.

The rearrangement links TRBV30 to TRBJ2-7, with D possibly being TRBD1 (6 bases). The germline CDR1 and CDR2 sequences are GTSNPN and SVGIG (reference sequence). The CDR3 runs 14 residues. V dropped 4 bases and J dropped 0 bases, with 13 bases sitting between them. This CDR3 is CAWNEGVSSYEQYF. For the CDR3, the DNA is TGTGCCTGGAATGAGGGGGTTTCCTCCTACGAGCAGTACTTC.